These T cell receptor beta chains were read from a single sample in a study of shared clonotypes between healthy human individuals. Profiled with immunoSEQ multiplex PCR; TCRdb holds only in-frame clones, not every one. The data contain roughly 700,000 clones, 90% of them singletons. Sequencing input: memory CD8+ T cells from PBMCs. These receptors were obtained from a man aged 18 to 35 in good health. Some clones in this sample may be carry-over from other donors' samples. Each CDR3 is given with its conserved first and last residue. Fields, in order: clone size, D gene, V gene, J gene, CDR3 length, CDR3 protein, CDR3 DNA. The D gene is left open where the match is weak. Clone size is not always given. Where it is, it says once, few, many or a class for expanded clones.

>-|-|TRBV15|TRBJ1-2|18
CATSRDIVLVGGSHGYTF
TGTGCCACCAGCAGAGATATCGTTCTTGTGGGGGGTTCCCATGGCTACACCTTC
>-|-|TRBV9|TRBJ2-1|17
CASSVNRGIGSYNEQFF
TGTGCCAGCAGCGTAAATAGGGGGATAGGTTCCTACAATGAGCAGTTCTTC
>-|-|TRBV14|TRBJ1-1|14
CASSHRRGSPEAFF
TGTGCCAGCAGCCACCGCAGGGGCAGTCCTGAAGCTTTCTTT
>-|TRBD1|TRBV29-1|TRBJ2-7|14
CSVEVGQGSYEQYF
TGCAGCGTTGAAGTGGGACAGGGATCCTACGAGCAGTACTTC
>many|TRBD1|TRBV7-9|TRBJ1-2|16
CASSSPDRPKDYGYTF
TGTGCCAGCAGCTCCCCGGACAGGCCAAAGGACTATGGCTACACCTTC
>-|-|TRBV30|TRBJ2-3|15
CAWPGRGGSTDTQYF
TGTGCCTGGCCCGGGCGGGGCGGGAGCACAGATACGCAGTATTTT
>-|-|TRBV5-1|TRBJ2-7|16
CASSLDPRGHSYEQYF
TGCGCCAGCAGCTTGGACCCCAGGGGCCACTCCTACGAGCAGTACTTC
>-|-|TRBV7-9|TRBJ2-6|18
CASSLARGGASGANVLTF
TGTGCCAGCAGCTTAGCGCGGGGCGGGGCCTCTGGGGCCAACGTCCTGACTTTC
>-|-|TRBV14|TRBJ2-1|18
CASSQEDPGPGPVNEQFF
TGTGCCAGCAGCCAAGAAGATCCGGGACCAGGTCCCGTCAATGAGCAGTTCTTC
>-|-|TRBV29-1|TRBJ2-3|13
CSVYRYSTDTQYF
TGCAGCGTTTACAGGTACTCCACAGATACGCAGTATTTT
>-|TRBD2|TRBV29-1|TRBJ2-1|16
CSVDGWAGGVYNEQFF
TGCAGCGTTGACGGTTGGGCGGGAGGGGTCTACAATGAGCAGTTCTTC
>-|TRBD1|TRBV7-9|TRBJ1-4|15
CASSLTGQGNEKLFF
TGTGCCAGCAGCTTAACGGGACAGGGGAATGAAAAACTGTTTTTT
>-|TRBD1|TRBV2|TRBJ2-7|15
CASRDRGPLWREQYF
TGTGCCAGCAGAGACAGGGGGCCCCTTTGGAGGGAGCAGTACTTC
>-|-|TRBV4-2|TRBJ2-1|14
CASSQAQAGNEQFF
TGTGCCAGCAGCCAAGCTCAAGCGGGCAATGAGCAGTTCTTC
>-|-|TRBV27|TRBJ1-1|15
CASTHLPTGNTEAFF
TGTGCCAGCACCCACCTCCCGACGGGGAACACTGAAGCTTTCTTT
>-|-|TRBV10-3|TRBJ1-5|13
CAISEGGSQPQHF
TGTGCCATCAGCGAGGGGGGGAGTCAGCCCCAGCATTTT
>-|-|TRBV4-2|TRBJ1-2|15
CASSQDVSLNYGYTF
TGTGCCAGCAGCCAAGATGTATCCCTAAACTATGGCTACACCTTC
>few|-|TRBV10-3|TRBJ2-7|11
CAIKDTYEQYF
TGTGCCATCAAGGATACATACGAGCAGTACTTC
>-|-|TRBV4-2|TRBJ2-7|13
CASSPRGGIEQYF
TGTGCCAGCAGCCCCAGGGGAGGGATCGAGCAGTACTTC
>-|TRBD1|TRBV5-5|TRBJ1-1|15
CASTRRQGLNTEAFF
TGTGCCAGCACCCGCAGACAGGGCTTGAACACTGAAGCTTTCTTT
>-|-|TRBV27|TRBJ2-7|13
CASSRPATYEQYF
TGTGCCAGCAGTCGCCCCGCCACCTACGAGCAGTACTTC
>-|TRBD1|TRBV25-1|TRBJ1-2|13
CASRGQGARGYTF
TGTGCCAGCAGGGGACAGGGGGCCAGAGGCTACACCTTC
>-|-|TRBV9|TRBJ2-7|11
CASSVRLEQYF
TGTGCCAGCAGCGTGCGGCTCGAGCAGTACTTC
>-|-|TRBV6-1|TRBJ2-7|14
CASSDWAGGYEQYF
TGTGCCAGCAGTGACTGGGCAGGTGGCTACGAGCAGTACTTC
>-|TRBD1|TRBV28|TRBJ1-2|16
CASRIPGQGIGYGYTF
TGTGCCAGCAGAATACCGGGACAGGGGATAGGCTATGGCTACACCTTC
>-|-|TRBV15|TRBJ2-7|12
CATSGGTREQYF
TGTGCCACCAGCGGGGGGACACGGGAGCAGTACTTC
>-|-|TRBV11-2|TRBJ1-1|17
CASSLVLGGYLDTEAFF
TGTGCCAGCAGCCTAGTGCTGGGGGGGTATTTGGACACTGAAGCTTTCTTT
>-|TRBD1|TRBV5-6|TRBJ2-5|16
CASSLPRQGGSETQYF
TGTGCCAGCAGCTTGCCTCGACAGGGGGGATCAGAGACCCAGTACTTC
>once|-|TRBV7-9|TRBJ2-1|15
CASSLVGALYNEQFF
TGTGCCAGCAGCTTAGTGGGGGCGCTCTACAATGAGCAGTTCTTC
>-|-|TRBV28|TRBJ1-5|15
CASSEIVEFNQPQHF
TGTGCCAGCAGCGAAATCGTAGAATTCAATCAGCCCCAGCATTTT
>-|-|TRBV28|TRBJ2-2|14
CASSLTRNTGELFF
TGTGCCAGCAGTCTTACACGGAACACCGGGGAGCTGTTTTTT
>-|TRBD2|TRBV5-1|TRBJ2-2|17
CASSLGRLAGGPWELFF
TGCGCCAGCAGCTTGGGAAGACTAGCGGGAGGGCCCTGGGAGCTGTTTTTT